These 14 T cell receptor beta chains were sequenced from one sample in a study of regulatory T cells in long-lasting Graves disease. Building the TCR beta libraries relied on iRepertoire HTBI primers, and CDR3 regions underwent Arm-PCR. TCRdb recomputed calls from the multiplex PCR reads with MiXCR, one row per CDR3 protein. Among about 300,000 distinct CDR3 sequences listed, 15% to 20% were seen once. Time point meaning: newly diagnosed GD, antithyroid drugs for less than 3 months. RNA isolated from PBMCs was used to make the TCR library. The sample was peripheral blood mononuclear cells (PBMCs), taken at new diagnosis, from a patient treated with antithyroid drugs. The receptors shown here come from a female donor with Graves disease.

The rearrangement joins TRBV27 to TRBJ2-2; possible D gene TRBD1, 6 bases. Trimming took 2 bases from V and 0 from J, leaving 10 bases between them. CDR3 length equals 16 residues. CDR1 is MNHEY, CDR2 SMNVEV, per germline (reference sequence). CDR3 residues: CASSLVQGSNTGELFF. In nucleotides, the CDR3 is TGTGCCAGCAGTTTAGTTCAGGGGTCGAACACCGGGGAGCTGTTTTTT.

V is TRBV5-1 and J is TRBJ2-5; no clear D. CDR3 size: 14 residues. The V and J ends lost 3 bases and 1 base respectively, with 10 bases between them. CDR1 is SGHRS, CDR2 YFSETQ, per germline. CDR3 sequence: CASSYHSVQETQYF. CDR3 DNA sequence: TGCGCCAGCAGCTATCACTCGGTCCAAGAGACCCAGTACTTC.

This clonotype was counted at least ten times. CDR3 sequence (DNA): TGTGCCACCAGTGATCCGGGCTTTAGTAGCGGGGATCCGGCAGATACGCAGTATTTT. Translated, it gives CATSDPGFSSGDPADTQYF. This chain joins TRBV24-1 and TRBJ2-3; 8 nucleotides line up with TRBD2. CDR1 and CDR2 (germline): KGHDR, SFDVKD. Trimming took 3 bases from V and 4 from J; bases not matched to a gene: 17. The length of the CDR3 is 19 residues.

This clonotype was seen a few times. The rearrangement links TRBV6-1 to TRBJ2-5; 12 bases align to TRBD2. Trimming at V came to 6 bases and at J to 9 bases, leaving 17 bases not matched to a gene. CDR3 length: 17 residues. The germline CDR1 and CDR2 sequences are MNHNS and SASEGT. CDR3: CASSPLAGGQGGEAQYF. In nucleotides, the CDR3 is TGTGCCAGCAGCCCGCTAGCGGGAGGGCAGGGAGGGGAGGCCCAGTACTTC.

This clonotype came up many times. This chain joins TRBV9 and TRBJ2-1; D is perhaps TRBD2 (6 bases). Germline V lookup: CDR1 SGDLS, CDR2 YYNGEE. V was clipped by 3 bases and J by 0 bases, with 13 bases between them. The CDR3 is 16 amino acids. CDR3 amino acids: CASSEGLGTSYNEQFF. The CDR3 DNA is TGTGCCAGCAGCGAGGGACTGGGCACCTCCTACAATGAGCAGTTCTTC.

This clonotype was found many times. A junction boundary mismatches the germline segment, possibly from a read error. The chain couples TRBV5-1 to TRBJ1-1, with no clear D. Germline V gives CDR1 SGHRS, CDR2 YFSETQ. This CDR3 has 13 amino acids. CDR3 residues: CASSLGLNTEAFF. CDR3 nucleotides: TGTGCCAGCAGCCTCGGATTGAACACTGAAGCTTTCTTT.

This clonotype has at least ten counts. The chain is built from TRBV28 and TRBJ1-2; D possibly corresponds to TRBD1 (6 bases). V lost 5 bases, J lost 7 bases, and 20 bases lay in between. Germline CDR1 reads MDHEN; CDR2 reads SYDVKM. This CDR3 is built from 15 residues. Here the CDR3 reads CASSPPDEGVGGYTF. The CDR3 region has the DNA TGTGCCAGCAGTCCCCCCGATGAGGGGGTGGGTGGCTACACCTTC.

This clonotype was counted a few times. DNA of the CDR3: TGCGCCAGCAGTGACTACCAAGAGACCCAGTACTTC. This gives the protein CASSDYQETQYF. V usage is TRBV10-1 and J usage is TRBJ2-5; D is unclear. The germline CDR1 and CDR2 sequences are WNHNN and SYGVQD (reference sequence). V lost 3 bases and J lost 0, with 2 bases in between. This CDR3 region has 12 residues.

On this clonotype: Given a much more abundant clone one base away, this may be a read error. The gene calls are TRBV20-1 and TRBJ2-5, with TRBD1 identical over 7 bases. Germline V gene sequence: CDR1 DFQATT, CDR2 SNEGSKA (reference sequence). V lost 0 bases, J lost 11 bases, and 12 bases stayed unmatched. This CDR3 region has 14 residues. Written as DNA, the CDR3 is TGCAGTGCTAGAGATAGGGGGCGCGGAGCGGAGCAGTACTTC. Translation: CSARDRGRGAEQYF.

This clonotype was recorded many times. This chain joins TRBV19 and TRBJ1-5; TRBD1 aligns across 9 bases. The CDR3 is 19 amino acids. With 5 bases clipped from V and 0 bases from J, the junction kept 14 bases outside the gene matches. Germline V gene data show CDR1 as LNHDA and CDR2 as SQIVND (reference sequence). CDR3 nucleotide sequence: TGTGCCAGTAGTGTCCCTAGGGTGAGGACAGGGGATAGCAATCAGCCCCAGCATTTT. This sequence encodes CASSVPRVRTGDSNQPQHF. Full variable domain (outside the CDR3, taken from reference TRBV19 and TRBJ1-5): DGGITQSPKYLFRKEGQNVTLSCEQNLNHDAMYWYRQDPGQGLRLIYYSQIVNDFQKGDIAEGYSVSREKKESFPLTVTSAQKNPTAFYLCASSVPRVRTGDSNQPQHFGDGTRLSIL.

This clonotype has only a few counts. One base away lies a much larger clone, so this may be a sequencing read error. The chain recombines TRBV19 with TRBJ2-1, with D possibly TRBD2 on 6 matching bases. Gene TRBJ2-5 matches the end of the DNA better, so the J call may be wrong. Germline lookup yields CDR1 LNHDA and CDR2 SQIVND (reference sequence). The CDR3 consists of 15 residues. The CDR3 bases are TGTGCCAGTAGTATTGGGACTGGCGGCCAAGAGACCCAGTACTTC. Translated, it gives CASSIGTGGQETQYF.

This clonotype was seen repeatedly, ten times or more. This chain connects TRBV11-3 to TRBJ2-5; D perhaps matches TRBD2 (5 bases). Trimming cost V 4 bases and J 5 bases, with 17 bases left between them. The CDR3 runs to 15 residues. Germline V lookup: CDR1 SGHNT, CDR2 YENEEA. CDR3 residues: CASSSRLDSGETQYF. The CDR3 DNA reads TGTGCCAGCAGCTCCCGACTGGACTCCGGGGAGACCCAGTACTTC.

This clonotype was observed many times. CDR3 protein: CASSPGEGVNEQFF. CDR3 sequence (DNA): TGTGCCAGCAGCCCCGGGGAGGGGGTCAATGAGCAGTTCTTC. The chain uses TRBV11-2 and TRBJ2-1, with a weak D call TRBD2 (7 bases). Trimming cost V 5 bases and J 6 bases, with 14 bases left between them. CDR3 length: 14 amino acids. Germline V gives CDR1 SGHAT, CDR2 FQNNGV.

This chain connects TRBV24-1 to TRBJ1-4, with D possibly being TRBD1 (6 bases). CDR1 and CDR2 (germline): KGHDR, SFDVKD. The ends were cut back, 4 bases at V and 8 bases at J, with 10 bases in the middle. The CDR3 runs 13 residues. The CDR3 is CATSDRGGEKLFF. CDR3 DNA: TGTGCCACCAGTGACCGGGGGGGCGAAAAACTGTTTTTT.